This T cell receptor beta chain comes out of a study of somatic mutations in cytotoxic T cells in rheumatoid arthritis. Per the original data handling: Concordance between patient CD8+ clones exceeding 1% and published virus-specific TCRB sequences was infrequent. Some clones are missing from TCRdb's copy, which holds only in-frame ones; the method was immunoSEQ multiplex PCR. That table furnishes V, J and clone size, whereas the DNA furnished D and trimming. The table shows some 4,300 clones, with around three quarters occurring only once. CDR3 length: 10 amino acids. V was pared by 10 bases and J by 5 bases, with 7 bases between. Germline V gene data show CDR1 as LNHDA and CDR2 as SQIVND (reference sequence). This clone rates as medium-sized.

Specimen: CD8+ T cells sorted from blood. The origin of this receptor is a woman between 55 and 75 years old with rheumatoid arthritis. This chain links TRBV19 with TRBJ2-3; possible D gene TRBD2, 5 bases. The DNA of the CDR3 is TGTGCCACCGAGGGAGATACGCAGTATTTT. Its translation is CATEGDTQYF.